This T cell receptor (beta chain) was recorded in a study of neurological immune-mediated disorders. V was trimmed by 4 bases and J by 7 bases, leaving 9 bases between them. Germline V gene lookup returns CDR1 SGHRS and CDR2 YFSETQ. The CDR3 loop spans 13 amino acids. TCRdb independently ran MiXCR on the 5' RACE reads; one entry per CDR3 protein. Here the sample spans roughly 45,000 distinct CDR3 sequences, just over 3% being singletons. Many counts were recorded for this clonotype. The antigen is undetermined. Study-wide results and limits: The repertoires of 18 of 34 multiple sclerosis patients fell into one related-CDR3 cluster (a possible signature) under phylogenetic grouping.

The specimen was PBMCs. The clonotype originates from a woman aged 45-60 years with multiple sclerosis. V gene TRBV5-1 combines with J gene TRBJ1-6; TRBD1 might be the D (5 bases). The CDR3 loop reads CASSPGRNSPLHF. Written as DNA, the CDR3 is TGCGCCAGCAGCCCGGGACGGAATTCACCCCTCCACTTT.